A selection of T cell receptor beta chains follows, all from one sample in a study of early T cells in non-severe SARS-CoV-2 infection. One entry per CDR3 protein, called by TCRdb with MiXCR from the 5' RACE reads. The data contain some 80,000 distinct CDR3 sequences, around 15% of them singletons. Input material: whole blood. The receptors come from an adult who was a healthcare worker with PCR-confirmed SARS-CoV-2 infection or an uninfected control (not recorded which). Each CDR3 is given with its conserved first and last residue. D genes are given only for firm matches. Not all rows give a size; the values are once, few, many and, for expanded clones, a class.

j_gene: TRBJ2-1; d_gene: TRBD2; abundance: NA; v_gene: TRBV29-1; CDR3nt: TGCAGCGTTGAAGATCTCACTAGCGGGGCCTACAATGAGCAGTTCTTC; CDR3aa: CSVEDLTSGAYNEQFF
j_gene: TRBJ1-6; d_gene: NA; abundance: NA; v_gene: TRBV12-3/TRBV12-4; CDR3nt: TGTGCCAGCGGCCCCACGGGACTCCCCAATTCACCCCTCCACTTT; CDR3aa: CASGPTGLPNSPLHF
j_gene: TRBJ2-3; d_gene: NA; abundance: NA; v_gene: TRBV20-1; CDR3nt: TGCAGTGCTAGGCCTAACACAGATACGCAGTATTTT; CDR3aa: CSARPNTDTQYF
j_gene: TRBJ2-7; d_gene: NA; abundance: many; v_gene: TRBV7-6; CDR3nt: TGTGCCAGCAGCTTGGGGGGGGGCTTCAGCTCCTACGAGCAGTACTTC; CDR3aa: CASSLGGGFSSYEQYF
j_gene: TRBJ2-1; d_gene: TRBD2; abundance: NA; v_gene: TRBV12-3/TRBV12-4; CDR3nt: TGTGCCAGCAGTGGGGGGACTAGCGGGACTTACAATGAGCAGTTCTTC; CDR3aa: CASSGGTSGTYNEQFF
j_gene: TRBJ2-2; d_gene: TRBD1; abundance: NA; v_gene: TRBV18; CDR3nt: TGTGCCAGCTCACCCTGGGACAGGATGAACACCGGGGAGCTGTTTTTT; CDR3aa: CASSPWDRMNTGELFF
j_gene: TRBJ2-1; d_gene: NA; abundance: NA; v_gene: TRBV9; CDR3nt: TGTGCCAGCAGCGTAGGATTCTATGAGCAGTTCTTC; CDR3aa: CASSVGFYEQFF
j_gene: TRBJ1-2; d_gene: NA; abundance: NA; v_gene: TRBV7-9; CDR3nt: TGTGCCAGCAGCCCTCAGGGCCCCTATGGCTACACCTTC; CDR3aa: CASSPQGPYGYTF
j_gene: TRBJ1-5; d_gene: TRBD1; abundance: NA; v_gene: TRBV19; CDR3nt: TGTGCCAGTAGTCGGGACAGGAAGCATTTT; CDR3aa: CASSRDRKHF
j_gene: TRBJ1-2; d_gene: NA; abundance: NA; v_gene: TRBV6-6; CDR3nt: TGTGCCAGCTTTCCCGACAAAGCTAACTATGGCTACACCTTC; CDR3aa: CASFPDKANYGYTF
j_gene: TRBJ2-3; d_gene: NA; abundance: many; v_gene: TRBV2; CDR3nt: TGTGCCAGCAGTGGATTTAGCGGAACAGATACGCAGTATTTT; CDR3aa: CASSGFSGTDTQYF
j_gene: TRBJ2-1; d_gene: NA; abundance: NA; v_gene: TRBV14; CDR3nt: TGTGCCAGCAGCCAAGTACACCGCTACAATGAGCAGTTCTTC; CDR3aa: CASSQVHRYNEQFF
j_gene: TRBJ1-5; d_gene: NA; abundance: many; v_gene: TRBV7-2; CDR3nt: TGTGCCAGCAGCCAAGGAACAGGGTTTCAGCCCCAGCATTTT; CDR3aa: CASSQGTGFQPQHF
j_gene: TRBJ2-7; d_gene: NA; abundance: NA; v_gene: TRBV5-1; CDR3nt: TGCGCCAGCAGCTTGCAGATGTCATATGAAGAGCAGTACTTC; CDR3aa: CASSLQMSYEEQYF
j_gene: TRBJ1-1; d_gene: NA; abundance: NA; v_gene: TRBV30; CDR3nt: TGTGCCTGGAACCCGTCGGCGGGCACTGAAGCTTTCTTT; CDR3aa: CAWNPSAGTEAFF
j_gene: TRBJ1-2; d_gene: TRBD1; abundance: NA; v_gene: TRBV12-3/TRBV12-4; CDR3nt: TGTGCCAGCAGCCCCGGACAGGGAAAAGCTAACTATGGCTACACCTTC; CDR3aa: CASSPGQGKANYGYTF
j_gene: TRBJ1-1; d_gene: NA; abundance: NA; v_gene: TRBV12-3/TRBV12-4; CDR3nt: TGTGCCAGCAGTCTTTACCGGGATGTCAGGGGTAGCACTGAAGCTTTCTTT; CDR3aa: CASSLYRDVRGSTEAFF
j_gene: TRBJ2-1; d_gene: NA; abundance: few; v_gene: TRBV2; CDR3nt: TGTGCCAGCAGTACGGACAGCTCCTACAATGAGCAGTTCTTC; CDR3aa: CASSTDSSYNEQFF
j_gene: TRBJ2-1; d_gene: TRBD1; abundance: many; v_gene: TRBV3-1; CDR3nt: TGTGCCAGCAGCTGGACCGGGACAGGGACTTTCAATGAGCAGTTCTTC; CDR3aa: CASSWTGTGTFNEQFF
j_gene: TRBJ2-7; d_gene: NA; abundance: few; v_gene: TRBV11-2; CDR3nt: TGTGCCAGCAGCTTTTCAGGACCTTTTGGGGAGCAGTACTTC; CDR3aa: CASSFSGPFGEQYF
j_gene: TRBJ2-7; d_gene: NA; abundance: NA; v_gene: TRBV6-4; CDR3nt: TGTGCCAGCAGTGACTCCGCCGGGGAGACCACCTACGAGCAGTACTTC; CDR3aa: CASSDSAGETTYEQYF
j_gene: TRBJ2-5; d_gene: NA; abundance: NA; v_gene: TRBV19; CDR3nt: TGTGCCAGTAGTAACGGACAGTCAGGTCGAGAGACCCAGTACTTC; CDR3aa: CASSNGQSGRETQYF
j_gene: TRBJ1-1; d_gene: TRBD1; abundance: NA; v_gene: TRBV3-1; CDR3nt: TGTGCCAGCAGCGCTCTTACAGGGGCTGAAGCTTTCTTT; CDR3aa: CASSALTGAEAFF
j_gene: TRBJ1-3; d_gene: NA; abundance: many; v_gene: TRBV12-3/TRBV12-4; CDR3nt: TGTGCCAGCAGTTCATGGGACTCTGGAAACACCATATATTTT; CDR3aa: CASSSWDSGNTIYF
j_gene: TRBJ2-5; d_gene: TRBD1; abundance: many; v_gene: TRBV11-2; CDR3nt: TGTGCCAGCAGCTTAAGCCGGGACAGGCAAGAGACCCAGTACTTC; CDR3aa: CASSLSRDRQETQYF
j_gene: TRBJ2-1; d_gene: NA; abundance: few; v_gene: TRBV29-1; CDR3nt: TGCAGCGTTTCAGGGTCAGGAGATGAGCAGTTCTTC; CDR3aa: CSVSGSGDEQFF
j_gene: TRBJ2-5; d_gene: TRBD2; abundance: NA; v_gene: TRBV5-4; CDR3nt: TGTGCCAGCAGCCGGAGCGGGGGTGAGCGAGAGACCCAGTACTTC; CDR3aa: CASSRSGGERETQYF
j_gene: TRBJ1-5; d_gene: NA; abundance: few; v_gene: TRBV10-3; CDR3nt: TGTGCCATCAGTGCCAGGGGCGATAGCAATCAGCCCCAGCATTTT; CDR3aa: CAISARGDSNQPQHF
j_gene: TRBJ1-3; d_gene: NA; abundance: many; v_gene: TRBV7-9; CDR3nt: TGTGCCAGCAGCGTAGACACCTCTGGAAACACCATATATTTT; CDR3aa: CASSVDTSGNTIYF
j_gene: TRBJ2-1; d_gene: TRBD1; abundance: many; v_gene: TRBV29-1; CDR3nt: TGCAGCGTCGGACAGGGATACGGTGAGCAGTTCTTC; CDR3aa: CSVGQGYGEQFF
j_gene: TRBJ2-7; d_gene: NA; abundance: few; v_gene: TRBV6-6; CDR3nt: TGTGCCAGCAGTACCCAGCGGTCCTACGAGCAGTACTTC; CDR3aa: CASSTQRSYEQYF
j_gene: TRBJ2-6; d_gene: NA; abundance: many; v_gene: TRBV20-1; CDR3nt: TGCAGTGCTAGCCCACAGGGATCGGGCTCTGGGGCCAACGTCCTGACTTTC; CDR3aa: CSASPQGSGSGANVLTF
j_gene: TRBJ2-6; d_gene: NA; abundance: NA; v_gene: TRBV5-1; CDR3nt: TGCGCCAGCAGCTTGGCGGGGAGTCTAGTCGGGGCCAACGTCCTGACTTTC; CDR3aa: CASSLAGSLVGANVLTF
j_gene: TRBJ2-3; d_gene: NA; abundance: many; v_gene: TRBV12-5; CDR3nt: TGTGCTAGTGCCCGGAGGGGCGGCCTTAGCACAGATACGCAGTATTTT; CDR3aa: CASARRGGLSTDTQYF
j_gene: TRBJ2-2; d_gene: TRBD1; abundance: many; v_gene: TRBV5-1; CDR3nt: TGCGCCAGCGGACAGGGGGGAAACACCGGGGAGCTGTTTTTT; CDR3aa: CASGQGGNTGELFF
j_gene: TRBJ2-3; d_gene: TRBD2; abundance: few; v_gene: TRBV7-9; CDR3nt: TGTGCCAGCAGCCACATAGCGGGGCGGCTGTGGGATACGCAGTATTTT; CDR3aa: CASSHIAGRLWDTQYF
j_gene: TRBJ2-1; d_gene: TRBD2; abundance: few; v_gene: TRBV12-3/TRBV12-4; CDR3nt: TGTGCCAGCAAATGGACTAGCGAGGGTGAGCAGTTCTTC; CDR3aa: CASKWTSEGEQFF
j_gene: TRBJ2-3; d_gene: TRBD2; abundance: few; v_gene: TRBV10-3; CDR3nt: TGTGCCATCAGTGAGGGGACTAGCGCGGATACGCAGTATTTT; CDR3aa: CAISEGTSADTQYF
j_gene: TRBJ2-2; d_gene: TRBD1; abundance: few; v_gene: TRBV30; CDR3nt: TGTGCCTGGAGTCGGACAGGGTTCACCGGGGAGCTGTTTTTT; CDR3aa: CAWSRTGFTGELFF
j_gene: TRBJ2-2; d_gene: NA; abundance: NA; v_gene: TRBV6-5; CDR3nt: TGTGCCAGCAGTTACACCATCCTCGCCGGGGAGCTGTTTTTT; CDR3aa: CASSYTILAGELFF
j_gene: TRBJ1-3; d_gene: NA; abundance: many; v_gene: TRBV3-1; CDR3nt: TGTGCCAGCAGCCAAGATTCGAGGGGCTATGGAAACACCATATATTTT; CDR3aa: CASSQDSRGYGNTIYF
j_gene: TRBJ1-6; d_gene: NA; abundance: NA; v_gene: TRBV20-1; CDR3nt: TGCAGTGCTAGACAGGGGATCGGCTCACCCCTCCACTTT; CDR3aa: CSARQGIGSPLHF
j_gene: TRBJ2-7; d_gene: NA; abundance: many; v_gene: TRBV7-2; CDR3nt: TGTGCCAGCAGCTTAGGTTTTGGACTTTCCTCGTGGGAGCAGTACTTC; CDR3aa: CASSLGFGLSSWEQYF
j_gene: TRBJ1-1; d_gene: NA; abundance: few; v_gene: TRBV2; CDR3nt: TGTGCCAGCAATAGGGTGTATGGGGCTGAAGCTTTCTTT; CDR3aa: CASNRVYGAEAFF
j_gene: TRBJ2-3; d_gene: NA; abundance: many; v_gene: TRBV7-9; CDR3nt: TGTGCCAGCAGCTTAGGGGCCCCAGATACGCAGTATTTT; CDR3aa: CASSLGAPDTQYF
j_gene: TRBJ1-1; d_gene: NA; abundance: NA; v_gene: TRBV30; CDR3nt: TGTGCCTGGACAGGGTTTAACACTGAAGCTTTCTTT; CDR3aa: CAWTGFNTEAFF
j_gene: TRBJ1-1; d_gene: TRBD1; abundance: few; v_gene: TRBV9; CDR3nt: TGTGCCAGCAGCGTACTCCCGACAGGGGAGAACACTGAAGCTTTCTTT; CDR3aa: CASSVLPTGENTEAFF
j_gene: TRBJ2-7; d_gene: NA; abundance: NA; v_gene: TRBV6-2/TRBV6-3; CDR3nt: TGTGCCAGCAGTCCTACGGTGTACGAGCAGTACTTC; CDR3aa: CASSPTVYEQYF
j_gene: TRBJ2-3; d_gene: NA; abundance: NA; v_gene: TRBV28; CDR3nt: TGTGCCAGCACCCTTCAACCCTCCAGCACAGATACGCAGTATTTT; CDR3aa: CASTLQPSSTDTQYF
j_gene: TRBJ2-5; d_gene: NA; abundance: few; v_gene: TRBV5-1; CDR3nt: TGCGCCAGCAGCTTAACCGGGGGGCAACAAGAGACCCAGTACTTC; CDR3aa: CASSLTGGQQETQYF
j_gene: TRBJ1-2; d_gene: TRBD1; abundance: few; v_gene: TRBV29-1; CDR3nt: TGCAGCGTCGGACAGGCCCCGGGGGATGGCTACACCTTC; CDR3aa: CSVGQAPGDGYTF
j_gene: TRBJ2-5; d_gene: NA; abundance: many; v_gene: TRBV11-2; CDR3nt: TGTGCCAGCAGCTCGACCGGGAGCCAAGAGACCCAGTACTTC; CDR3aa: CASSSTGSQETQYF